This T cell receptor (beta chain) was captured by sequencing in a study of CD8 T cells in ankylosing spondylitis (dated by TCRdb to about 2017). Broadly, across the study: The study set out to find disease-linked TCR variants by profiling T cell receptor beta repertoires in ankylosing spondylitis patients and healthy donors. Samples of peripheral blood were taken, and for ankylosing spondylitis patients, synovial fluid was collected as well. The whole study cohort included some 100 healthy donors and around 24 ankylosing spondylitis patients.

CDR1 and CDR2 are drawn from the germline V gene: ENHRY, SYGVKD. Measured from the cysteine to the phenylalanine, the CDR3 is 13 residues long. Only the CDR3 DNA is retained, 39 bases long and in frame from the first base. V drops 1 base and J drops 3 bases, leaving 6 bases in between. The run used an Illumina HiSeq 2500. TCR beta libraries were prepared by quantitative 5'-RACE with molecular barcodes. Regarding the original processing steps: To identify disease-linked TCR variants, a new computational method was used, one built on a probabilistic model of VDJ rearrangement. TCRdb reprocessed the public reads (quality trimming at Q25 with fastp, clone calling with MiXCR) and kept in-frame beta chains. Identical CDR3 proteins give one entry, which carries the most common genes and DNA. V and J calls and clone size were set by TCRdb, not the authors. The sample table lists about 240,000 distinct CDR3 sequences, 7% to 10% of them with a count of one. Together, the top ten hold around 4.8% of the sample.

General conclusions and limits of the study: Significant enrichment of the disease-linked clones was reported in matched synovial fluid samples from ankylosing spondylitis patients. Some motif variants had previously been reported in the synovial fluid and blood of reactive arthritis patients, which suggests shared mechanisms of disease initiation. The disease-linked clones had a CD8+ phenotype and were found at relatively low frequencies in peripheral blood. Blood from ankylosing spondylitis patients appeared to be characterized by a TCR beta motif composed of several highly homologous amino acid variants.

This clonotype was seen at least ten times. There is no known antigen for this receptor. No base-level quality is on record; no much larger clone is a single base apart. Specimen: blood, either unsorted or a sorted T cell fraction (not recorded which). The clonotype was recovered from a female donor with ankylosing spondylitis or in good health (not recorded which). The V and J genes are TRBV10-3 and TRBJ2-5, and perhaps TRBD2 as D gene, on 5 matching bases. The DNA sequence is given as TGTGCCATCAGTGAGTTGGGAGAAGAGACCCAGTACTTC. It encodes CAISELGEETQYF.